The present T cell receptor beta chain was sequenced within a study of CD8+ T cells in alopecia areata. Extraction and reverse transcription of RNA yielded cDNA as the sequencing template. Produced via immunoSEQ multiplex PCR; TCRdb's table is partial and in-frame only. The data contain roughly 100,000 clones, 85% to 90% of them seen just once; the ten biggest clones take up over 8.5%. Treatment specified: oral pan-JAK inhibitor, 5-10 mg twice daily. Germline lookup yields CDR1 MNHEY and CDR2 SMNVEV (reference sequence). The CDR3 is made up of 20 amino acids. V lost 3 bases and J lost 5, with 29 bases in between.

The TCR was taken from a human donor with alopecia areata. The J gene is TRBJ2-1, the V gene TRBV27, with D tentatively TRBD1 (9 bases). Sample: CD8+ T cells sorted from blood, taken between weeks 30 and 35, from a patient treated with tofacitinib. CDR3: CASSFSGTGFLLAADNEQFF. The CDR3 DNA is TGTGCCAGCAGTTTTTCCGGGACAGGGTTTTTACTAGCGGCCGACAATGAGCAGTTCTTC.